This T cell receptor beta chain was documented in a study of technical replicates of blood from a few donors. Measured with immunoSEQ multiplex PCR; TCRdb has only the in-frame clones, and not every one. The data contain 75,000 to 100,000 clones, approximately 94% of them singletons. This CDR3 has 16 residues. This clone showed up just once. The chain links TRBV21-1 to TRBJ2-1; the D call in the table, TRBD2, was not verified against the DNA. TRBV21-1 is designated a pseudogene. Sequencing was performed on T cells isolated from PBMCs. The source of this sequence is a human donor in good health. In nucleotides, the CDR3 is TGTGCCAGCAGCAAACATCGGATCGGGAGTGTCGATGAGCAGTTCTTC. Translation: CASSKHRIGSVDEQFF.